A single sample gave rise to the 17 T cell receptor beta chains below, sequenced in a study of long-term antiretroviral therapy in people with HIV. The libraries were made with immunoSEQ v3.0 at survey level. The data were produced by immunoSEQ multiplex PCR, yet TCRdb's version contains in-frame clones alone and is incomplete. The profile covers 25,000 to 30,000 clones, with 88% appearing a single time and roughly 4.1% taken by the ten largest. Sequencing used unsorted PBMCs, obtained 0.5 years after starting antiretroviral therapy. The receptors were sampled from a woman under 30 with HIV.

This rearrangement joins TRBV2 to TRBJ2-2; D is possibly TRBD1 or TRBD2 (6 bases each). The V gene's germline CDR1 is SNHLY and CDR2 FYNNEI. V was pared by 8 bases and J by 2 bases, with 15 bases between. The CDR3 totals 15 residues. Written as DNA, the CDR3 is TGTGCCAGCCTCCTCGGGGGCGCAAACACCGGGGAGCTGTTTTTT. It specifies CASLLGGANTGELFF.

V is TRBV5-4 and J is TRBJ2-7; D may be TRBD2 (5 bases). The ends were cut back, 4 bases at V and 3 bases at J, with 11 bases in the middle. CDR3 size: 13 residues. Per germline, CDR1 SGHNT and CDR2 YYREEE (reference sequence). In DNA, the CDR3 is TGTGCCAGCAGCCCACCCCGGGGCTACGAGCAGTACTTC. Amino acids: CASSPPRGYEQYF. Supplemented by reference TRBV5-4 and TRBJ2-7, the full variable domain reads ETGVTQSPTHLIKTRGQQVTLRCSSQSGHNTVSWYQQALGQGPQFIFQYYREEENGRGNFPPRFSGLQFPNYSSELNVNALELDDSALYLCASSPPRGYEQYFGPGTRLTVT.

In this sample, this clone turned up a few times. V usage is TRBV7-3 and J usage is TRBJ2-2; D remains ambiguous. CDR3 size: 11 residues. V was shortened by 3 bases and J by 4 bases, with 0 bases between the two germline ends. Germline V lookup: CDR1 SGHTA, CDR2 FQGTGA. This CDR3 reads CASSFTGELFF. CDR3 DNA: TGTGCCAGCAGCTTCACCGGGGAGCTGTTTTTT.

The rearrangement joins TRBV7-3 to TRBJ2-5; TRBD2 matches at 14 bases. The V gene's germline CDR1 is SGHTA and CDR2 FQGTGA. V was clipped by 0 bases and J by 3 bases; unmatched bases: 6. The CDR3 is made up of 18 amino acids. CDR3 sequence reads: CASSLTGLAGVGEETQYF. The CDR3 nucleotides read TGTGCCAGCAGCTTAACGGGACTAGCGGGAGTAGGGGAAGAGACCCAGTACTTC.

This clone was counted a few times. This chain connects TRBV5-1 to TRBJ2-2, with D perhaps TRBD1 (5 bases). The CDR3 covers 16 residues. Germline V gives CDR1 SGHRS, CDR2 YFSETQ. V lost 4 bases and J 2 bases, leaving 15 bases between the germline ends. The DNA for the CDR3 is TGCGCCAGCAGCCCGGGCTTGGGGCCTAACACCGGGGAGCTGTTTTTT. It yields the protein CASSPGLGPNTGELFF.

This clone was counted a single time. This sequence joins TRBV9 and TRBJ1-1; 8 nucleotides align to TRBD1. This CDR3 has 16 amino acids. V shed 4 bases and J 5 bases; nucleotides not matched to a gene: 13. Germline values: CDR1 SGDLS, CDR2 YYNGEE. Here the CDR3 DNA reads TGTGCCAGCAGCCCTCGGACAGGGATCTTAGGTACTGAAGCTTTCTTT. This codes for CASSPRTGILGTEAFF.

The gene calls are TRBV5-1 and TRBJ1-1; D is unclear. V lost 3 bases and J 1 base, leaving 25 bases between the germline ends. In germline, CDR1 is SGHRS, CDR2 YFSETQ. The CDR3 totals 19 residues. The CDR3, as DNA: TGCGCCAGCAGCTCGTCCCTACCCCTCGGACGGGGTGGGAACACTGAAGCTTTCTTT. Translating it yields CASSSSLPLGRGGNTEAFF.

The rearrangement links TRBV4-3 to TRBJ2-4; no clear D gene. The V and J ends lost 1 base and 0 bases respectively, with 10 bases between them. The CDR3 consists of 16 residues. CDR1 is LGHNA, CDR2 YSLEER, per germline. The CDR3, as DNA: TGCGCCAGCAGCCAAGGAAGGGTTTTAGCCAAAAACATTCAGTACTTC. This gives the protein CASSQGRVLAKNIQYF.

The CDR3 nucleotides read TGTGCCAGCAGTGAAGACCCGATAGCGGTGAACACCGGGGAGCTGTTTTTT. Translation gives CASSEDPIAVNTGELFF. The chain joins TRBV6-1 to TRBJ2-2; D may be TRBD2 (6 bases). Trimming stripped 1 base from V and 1 base from J, with 13 bases between. There are 17 residues in the CDR3. CDR1 and CDR2 (germline): MNHNS, SASEGT.

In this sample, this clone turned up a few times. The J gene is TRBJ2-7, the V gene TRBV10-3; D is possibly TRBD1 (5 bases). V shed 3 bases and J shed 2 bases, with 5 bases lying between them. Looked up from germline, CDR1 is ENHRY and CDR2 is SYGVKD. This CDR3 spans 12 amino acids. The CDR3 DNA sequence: TGTGCCATCAGTGACAGGGCCTACGAGCAGTACTTC. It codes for CAISDRAYEQYF.

The CDR3 coding sequence is TGTGCCAGCAGTTACTTCCGGACGGCGAACACCGGGGAGCTGTTTTTT. This gives the protein CASSYFRTANTGELFF. This rearrangement joins TRBV6-5 to TRBJ2-2; D is ambiguous. CDR3 length equals 16 residues. Between the trimmed V and J ends, which lost 1 base and 0 bases, there was a span of 9 bases. Germline CDR1 MNHEY, CDR2 SVGAGI.

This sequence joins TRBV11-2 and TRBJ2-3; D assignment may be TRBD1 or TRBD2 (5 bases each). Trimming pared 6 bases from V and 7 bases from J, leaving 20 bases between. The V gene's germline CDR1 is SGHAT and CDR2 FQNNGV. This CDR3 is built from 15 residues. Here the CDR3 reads CASSPRRDGAYTQYF. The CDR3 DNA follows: TGTGCCAGCAGTCCCCGCAGGGACGGGGCCTATACGCAGTATTTT. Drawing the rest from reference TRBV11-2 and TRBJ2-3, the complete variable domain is EAGVAQSPRYKIIEKRQSVAFWCNPISGHATLYWYQQILGQGPKLLIQFQNNGVVDDSQLPKDRFSAERLKGVDSTLKIQPAKLEDSAVYLCASSPRRDGAYTQYFGPGTRLTVL.

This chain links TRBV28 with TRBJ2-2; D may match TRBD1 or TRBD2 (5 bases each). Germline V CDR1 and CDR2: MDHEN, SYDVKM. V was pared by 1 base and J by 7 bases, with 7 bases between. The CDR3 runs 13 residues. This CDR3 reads CASSLSGSGELFF. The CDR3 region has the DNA TGTGCCAGCAGTTTATCAGGGAGCGGGGAGCTGTTTTTT.

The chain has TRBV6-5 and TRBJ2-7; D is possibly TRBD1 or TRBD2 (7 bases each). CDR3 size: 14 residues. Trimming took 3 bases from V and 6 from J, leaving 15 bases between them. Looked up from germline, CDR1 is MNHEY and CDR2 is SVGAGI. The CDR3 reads CASSYVQGGAEQYF. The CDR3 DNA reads TGTGCCAGCAGTTATGTGCAGGGGGGGGCCGAGCAGTACTTC.

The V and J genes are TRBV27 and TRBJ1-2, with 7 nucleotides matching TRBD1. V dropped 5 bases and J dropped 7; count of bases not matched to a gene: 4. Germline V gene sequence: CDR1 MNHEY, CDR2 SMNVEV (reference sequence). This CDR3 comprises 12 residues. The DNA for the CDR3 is TGTGCCAGCAGTAAGACAGGGTCTGGCTACACCTTC. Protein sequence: CASSKTGSGYTF.

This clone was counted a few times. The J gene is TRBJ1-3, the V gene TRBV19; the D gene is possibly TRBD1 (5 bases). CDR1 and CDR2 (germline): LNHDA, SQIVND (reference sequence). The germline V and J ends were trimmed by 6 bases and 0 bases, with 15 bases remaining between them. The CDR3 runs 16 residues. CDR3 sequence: CASRRDRDRSGNTIYF. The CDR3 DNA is TGTGCCAGTAGAAGAGACCGGGACCGCTCTGGAAACACCATATATTTT. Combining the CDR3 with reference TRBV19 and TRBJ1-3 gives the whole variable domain DGGITQSPKYLFRKEGQNVTLSCEQNLNHDAMYWYRQDPGQGLRLIYYSQIVNDFQKGDIAEGYSVSREKKESFPLTVTSAQKNPTAFYLCASRRDRDRSGNTIYFGEGSWLTVV.

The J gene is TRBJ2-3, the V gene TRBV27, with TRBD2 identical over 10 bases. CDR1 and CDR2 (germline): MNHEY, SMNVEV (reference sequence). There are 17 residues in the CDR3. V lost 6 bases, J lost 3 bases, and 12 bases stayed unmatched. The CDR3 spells CASSPQWLAGETDTQYF. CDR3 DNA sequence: TGTGCCAGCAGCCCGCAATGGCTAGCGGGAGAGACAGATACGCAGTATTTT.